Below are 17 T cell receptor beta chains sequenced from a single sample in a study of metastatic and nonmetastatic thyroid tumors. No patient had received any treatment before thyroid surgery. TCRdb recomputed clones from the PCR reads via MiXCR. This sample has about 11,000 clones, with just under 30% found just once. Sequencing was done on a sample of tumor tissue. The source is a female donor with papillary thyroid cancer or a benign thyroid nodule (not recorded which). Some clones in this sample may be carry-over from other donors' samples.

This clone counts as medium-sized (0.01 to 0.1%). The chain is built from TRBV20-1 and TRBJ2-1, with 10 bases identical to TRBD2. This CDR3 is built from 17 residues. Germline values: CDR1 DFQATT, CDR2 SNEGSKA (reference sequence). The trim removed 3 bases at V and 2 bases at J, leaving 10 bases unmatched. The DNA for the CDR3 is TGCAGTGCTAGGCCAGCGGGGGGGCTGTTGGCCTACAATGAGCAGTTCTTC. As protein: CSARPAGGLLAYNEQFF.

As for this clone: At one end, the junction sequence differs from germline, possibly due to a read error. This sequence joins TRBV6-1 and TRBJ1-1, with D unclear. The CDR3 loop spans 14 amino acids. Germline-derived CDR1 and CDR2 are MNHNS and SASEGT. The CDR3 here is CASSGPVMYTGAFF. In DNA form, the CDR3 reads TGTGCCAGCAGTGGCCCCGTTATGTACACTGGAGCTTTCTTT.

The V call is TRBV20-1, the J call TRBJ2-5; 11 nucleotides line up with TRBD2. The CDR3 is 18 residues long. The germline V gene encodes CDR1 DFQATT and CDR2 SNEGSKA (reference sequence). V was pared by 3 bases and J by 4 bases, with 16 bases of the junction left unmatched. CDR3 sequence: CSASQLAGARTGVETQYF. The CDR3 DNA sequence: TGCAGTGCTAGTCAACTAGCGGGAGCCAGAACTGGGGTAGAGACCCAGTACTTC.

A few counts support this clone. This chain joins TRBV10-2 and TRBJ1-3, with D possibly TRBD1 on 5 matching bases. The germline V gene has CDR1 WSHSY and CDR2 SAAADI. V lost 4 bases and J 0 bases, leaving 10 bases between the germline ends. CDR3 size: 15 residues. As DNA, the CDR3 is TGCGCCAGCAGTGGTAACAGGAACTCTGGAAACACCATATATTTT. Translating gives CASSGNRNSGNTIYF.

The J gene is TRBJ2-6, the V gene TRBV19; a weak D match, TRBD2 (5 bases). This CDR3 region has 16 residues. Trimming shortened V by 5 bases and J by 0 bases, and 11 bases separated the two germline ends. CDR1 is LNHDA, CDR2 SQIVND, per germline (reference sequence). Here the CDR3 reads CASSGLRISGANVLTF. DNA of the CDR3: TGTGCCAGTAGTGGACTTCGAATCTCTGGGGCCAACGTCCTGACTTTC.

In this sample, this clone is medium-sized. V and J are TRBV20-1 and TRBJ1-2; TRBD1 aligns across 7 bases. V was clipped by 4 bases and J by 4 bases; unmatched bases: 6. The length of the CDR3 is 13 residues. Germline CDR1 is DFQATT and CDR2 is SNEGSKA (reference sequence). The CDR3 DNA reads TGCAGTGCTAAAGGGGACAGCAGCTATGGCTACACCTTC. Translation gives CSAKGDSSYGYTF.

This clone occurred a few times. J is TRBJ2-7 and V is TRBV6-2 or TRBV6-3; D remains unclear. This CDR3 spans 12 amino acids. Trimming shortened V by 5 bases and J by 6 bases, and 11 bases separated the two germline ends. Germline V gene sequence: CDR1 MNHEY, CDR2 SVGEGT. The CDR3 DNA follows: TGTGCCAGCAGTCCCGGAACTCTCGAGCAGTACTTC. Its protein is CASSPGTLEQYF.

This clone has just a few counts. This chain joins TRBV20-1 and TRBJ2-7, with TRBD2 matching over 11 bases. Germline V gene lookup returns CDR1 DFQATT and CDR2 SNEGSKA (reference sequence). The CDR3 length is 15 residues. J gave up 6 bases and V 3 bases, and 10 bases lay outside the gene matches. The CDR3 reads CSASPTSGILSEQYF. DNA of the CDR3: TGCAGTGCTAGTCCGACTAGCGGGATTCTGAGCGAGCAGTACTTC.

Details on this clone: At one end, the junction sequence differs from germline, possibly due to a read error. The gene calls are TRBV6-1 and TRBJ1-1, with D hard to call. CDR1 and CDR2 (germline): MNHNS, SASEGT. The CDR3 runs to 14 residues. CDR3 nucleotide sequence: TGTGCTAGCAGACCTCAAGTGGGGAACACTGAAGCTTTCTTT. Its protein is CASRPQVGNTEAFF.

By share, this clone ranks as medium-sized. The gene calls are TRBV20-1 and TRBJ1-6; no clear D gene. This CDR3 is built from 15 residues. Germline V gene sequence: CDR1 DFQATT, CDR2 SNEGSKA (reference sequence). Trimming left V 1 base short and J 9 bases short, with 16 bases between. The CDR3: CSARVLGKLSSPLHF. In nucleotides, the CDR3 is TGCAGTGCTAGAGTCCTAGGGAAATTGAGTTCACCCCTCCACTTT.

This clone was detected only a few times. The chain joins TRBV13 to TRBJ1-2; D is unclear. The length of the CDR3 is 15 residues. The V end lost 1 base, the J end lost 5 bases, and 14 bases lay between the germline ends. CDR1 is PRHDT, CDR2 FYEKMQ, per germline (reference sequence). CDR3: CASSLAVGGVYGYTF. The CDR3 region has the DNA TGTGCCAGCAGCTTAGCAGTCGGTGGGGTATATGGCTACACCTTC.

This clone was seen a single time. The V and J genes are TRBV4-2 and TRBJ2-3, with TRBD2 identical over 8 bases. The CDR3 runs to 16 residues. V lost 0 bases, J lost 2 bases, and 4 bases stayed unmatched. Germline assignment: CDR1 LGHNA and CDR2 YNFKEQ. This chain's CDR3 is CASSQDLAGDTDTQYF. The CDR3, as DNA: TGTGCCAGCAGCCAAGATCTAGCGGGCGACACAGATACGCAGTATTTT.

This clone came up many times. The chain is built from TRBV30 and TRBJ2-7; 9 nucleotides match TRBD1. Germline loops: CDR1 GTSNPN, CDR2 SVGIG (reference sequence). CDR3 size: 13 residues. Trimming removed 5 bases from V and 7 bases from J; junction bases left unmatched: 9. DNA of the CDR3: TGTGCCTGGTCCGGGACAGGGATATGGGAGCAGTACTTC. Translating it yields CAWSGTGIWEQYF. The variable domain in full, with the rest retrieved from reference TRBV30 and TRBJ2-7, is SQTIHQWPATLVQPVGSPLSLECTVEGTSNPNLYWYRQAAGRGLQLLFYSVGIGQISSEVPQNLSASRPQDRQFILSSKKLLLSDSGFYLCAWSGTGIWEQYFGPGTRLTVT.

This clone was counted only a few times. V usage is TRBV6-1 and J usage is TRBJ1-2; weak D call: TRBD1 (6 bases). Germline-derived CDR1 and CDR2 are MNHNS and SASEGT. V was shortened by 8 bases and J by 7 bases, with 26 bases between the two germline ends. The CDR3 is 16 residues long. Here the CDR3 reads CASYPWGRQSQAGYTF. The CDR3 nucleotides read TGTGCCAGCTACCCATGGGGGCGTCAAAGCCAGGCTGGCTACACCTTC.

Within the sample, this clone is medium-sized. This chain joins TRBV5-1 and TRBJ2-7; 9 nucleotides align to TRBD1. The CDR3 totals 16 residues. Germline V gives CDR1 SGHRS, CDR2 YFSETQ. The trim removed 4 bases at V and 4 bases at J, leaving 12 bases unmatched. The CDR3 loop reads CASSQRLTGGGYEQYF. CDR3 DNA: TGCGCCAGCAGCCAGAGATTGACAGGGGGTGGGTACGAGCAGTACTTC. Variable domain in full (rest from reference TRBV5-1 and TRBJ2-7): KAGVTQTPRYLIKTRGQQVTLSCSPISGHRSVSWYQQTPGQGLQFLFEYFSETQRNKGNFPGRFSGRQFSNSRSEMNVSTLELGDSALYLCASSQRLTGGGYEQYFGPGTRLTVT.

DNA of the CDR3: TGCAGTGCTAGAGGGGACAGGGACACTGAAGCTTTCTTT. Translated, it gives CSARGDRDTEAFF. This rearrangement joins TRBV20-1 to TRBJ1-1, with 9 bases fitting TRBD1. Trimming cost V 1 base and J 3 bases; bases outside gene matches: 0. This CDR3 contains 13 residues. Germline CDR1 and CDR2: DFQATT and SNEGSKA (reference sequence).

This clone occurred many times. This sequence joins TRBV24-1 and TRBJ1-5, with a possible D match to TRBD1 (5 bases). The V end lost 3 bases, the J end lost 1 base, and 9 bases lay between the germline ends. Germline assignment: CDR1 KGHDR and CDR2 SFDVKD. The CDR3 length is 15 residues. The CDR3 loop is CATSDRGLSNQPQHF. In DNA form, the CDR3 reads TGTGCCACCAGTGATCGGGGGTTGAGCAATCAGCCCCAGCATTTT.